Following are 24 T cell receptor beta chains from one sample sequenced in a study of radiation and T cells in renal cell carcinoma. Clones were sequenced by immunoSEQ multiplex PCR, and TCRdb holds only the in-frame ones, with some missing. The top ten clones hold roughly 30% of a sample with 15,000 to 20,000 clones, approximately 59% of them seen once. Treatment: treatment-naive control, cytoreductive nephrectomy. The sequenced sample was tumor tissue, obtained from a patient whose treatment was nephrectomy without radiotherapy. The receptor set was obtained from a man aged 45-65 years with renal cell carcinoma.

The CDR3 loop reads CASSAGTPNSPLHF. CDR3 nucleotides: TGTGCCAGCAGTGCGGGGACCCCTAATTCACCCCTCCACTTT. The chain has TRBV6-4 and TRBJ1-6; tentatively, D is TRBD1 (5 bases). Trimming pared 4 bases from V and 6 bases from J, leaving 10 bases between. This CDR3 is built from 14 residues. Germline V CDR1 and CDR2: MRHNA, SNTAGT.

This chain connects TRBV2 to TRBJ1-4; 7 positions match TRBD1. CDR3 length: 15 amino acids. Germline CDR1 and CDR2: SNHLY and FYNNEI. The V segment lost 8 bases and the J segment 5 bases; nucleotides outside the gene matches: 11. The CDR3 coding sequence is TGTGCCAGCGGCCAGGGGGGCCTAGGGAATGAAAAACTGTTTTTT. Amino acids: CASGQGGLGNEKLFF.

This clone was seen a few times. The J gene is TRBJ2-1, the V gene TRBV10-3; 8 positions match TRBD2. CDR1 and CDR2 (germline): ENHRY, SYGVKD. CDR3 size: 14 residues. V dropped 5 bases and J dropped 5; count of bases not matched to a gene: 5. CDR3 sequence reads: CAISRAGGDNEQFF. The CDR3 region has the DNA TGTGCCATCAGTCGGGCCGGGGGGGACAATGAGCAGTTCTTC.

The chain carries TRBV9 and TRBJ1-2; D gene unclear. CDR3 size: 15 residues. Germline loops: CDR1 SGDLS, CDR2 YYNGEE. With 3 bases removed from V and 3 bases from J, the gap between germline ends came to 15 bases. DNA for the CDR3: TGTGCCAGCAGCGCCCGGGCCCAAATTGACTATGGCTACACCTTC. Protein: CASSARAQIDYGYTF.

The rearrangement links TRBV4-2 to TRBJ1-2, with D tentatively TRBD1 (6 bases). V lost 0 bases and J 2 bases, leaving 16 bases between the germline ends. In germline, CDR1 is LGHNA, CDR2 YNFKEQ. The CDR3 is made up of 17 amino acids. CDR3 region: CASSQEGATYLNYGYTF. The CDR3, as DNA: TGTGCCAGCAGCCAAGAGGGGGCGACATATCTAAACTATGGCTACACCTTC.

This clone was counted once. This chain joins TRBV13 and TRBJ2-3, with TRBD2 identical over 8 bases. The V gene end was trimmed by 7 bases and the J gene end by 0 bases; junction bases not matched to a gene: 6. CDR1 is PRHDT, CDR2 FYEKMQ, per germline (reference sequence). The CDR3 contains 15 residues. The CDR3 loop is CASNELAASTDTQYF. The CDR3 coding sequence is TGTGCCAGCAACGAACTAGCGGCTAGCACAGATACGCAGTATTTT.

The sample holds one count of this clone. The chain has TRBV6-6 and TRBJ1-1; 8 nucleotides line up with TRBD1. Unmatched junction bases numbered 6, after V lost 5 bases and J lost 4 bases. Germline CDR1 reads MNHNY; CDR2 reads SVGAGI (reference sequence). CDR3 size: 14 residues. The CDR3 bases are TGTGCCAGCAGTCCTCGGACAGGGATCACTGAAGCTTTCTTT. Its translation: CASSPRTGITEAFF.

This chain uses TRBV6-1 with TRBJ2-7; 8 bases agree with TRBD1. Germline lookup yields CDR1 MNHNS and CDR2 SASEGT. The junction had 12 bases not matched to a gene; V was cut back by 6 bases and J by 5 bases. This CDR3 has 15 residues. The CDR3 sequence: CASREPGQGWHEQYF. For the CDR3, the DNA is TGTGCCAGCAGGGAGCCCGGACAGGGTTGGCACGAGCAGTACTTC.

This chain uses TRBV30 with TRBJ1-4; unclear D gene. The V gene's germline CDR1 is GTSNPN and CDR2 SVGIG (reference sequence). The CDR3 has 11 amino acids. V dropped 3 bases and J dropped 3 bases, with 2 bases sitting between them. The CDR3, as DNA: TGTGCCTGGAGGGCTAATGAAAAACTGTTTTTT. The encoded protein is CAWRANEKLFF.

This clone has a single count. CDR3 DNA: TGTGCCAGCAGCTCTTACCCACAGGGGTTTCGTAACTATGGCTACACCTTC. Amino acids: CASSSYPQGFRNYGYTF. This chain links TRBV7-9 with TRBJ1-2; 7 bases are a match to TRBD1. This CDR3 comprises 17 residues. CDR1 SEHNR and CDR2 FQNEAQ come from the germline V gene (reference sequence). Unmatched junction bases numbered 12, after V lost 4 bases and J lost 1 base.

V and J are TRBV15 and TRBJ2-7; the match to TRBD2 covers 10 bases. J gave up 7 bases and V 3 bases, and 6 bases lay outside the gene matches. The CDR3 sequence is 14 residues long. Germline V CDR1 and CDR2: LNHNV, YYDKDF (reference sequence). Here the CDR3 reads CATSRRLAGGEQYF. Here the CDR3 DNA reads TGTGCCACCAGCAGGCGACTAGCGGGTGGTGAGCAGTACTTC. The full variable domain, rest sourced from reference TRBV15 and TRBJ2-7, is DAMVIQNPRYQVTQFGKPVTLSCSQTLNHNVMYWYQQKSSQAPKLLFHYYDKDFNNEADTPDNFQSRRPNTSFCFLDIRSPGLGDTAMYLCATSRRLAGGEQYFGPGTRLTVT.

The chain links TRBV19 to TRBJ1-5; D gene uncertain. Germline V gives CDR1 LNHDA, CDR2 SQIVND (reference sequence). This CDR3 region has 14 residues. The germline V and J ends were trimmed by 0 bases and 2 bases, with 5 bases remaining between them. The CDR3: CASSIDSGNQPQHF. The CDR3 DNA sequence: TGTGCCAGTAGTATAGATTCCGGCAATCAGCCCCAGCATTTT.

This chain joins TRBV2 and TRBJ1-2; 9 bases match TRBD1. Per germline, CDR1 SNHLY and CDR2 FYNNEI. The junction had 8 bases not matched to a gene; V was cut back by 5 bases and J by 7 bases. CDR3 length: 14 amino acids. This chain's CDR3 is CASSRGGQGTGYTF. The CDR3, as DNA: TGTGCCAGCAGTAGAGGCGGACAGGGGACTGGCTACACCTTC.

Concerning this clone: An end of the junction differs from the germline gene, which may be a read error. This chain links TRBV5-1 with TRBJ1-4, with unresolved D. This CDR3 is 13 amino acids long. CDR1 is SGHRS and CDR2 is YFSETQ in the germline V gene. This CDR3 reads CASRRGINEKLFF. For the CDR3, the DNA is TGTGCCAGCCGCCGGGGTATCAATGAAAAACTGTTTTTT. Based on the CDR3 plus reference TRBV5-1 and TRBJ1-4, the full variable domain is KAGVTQTPRYLIKTRGQQVTLSCSPISGHRSVSWYQQTPGQGLQFLFEYFSETQRNKGNFPGRFSGRQFSNSRSEMNVSTLELGDSALYLCASRRGINEKLFFGSGTQLSVL.

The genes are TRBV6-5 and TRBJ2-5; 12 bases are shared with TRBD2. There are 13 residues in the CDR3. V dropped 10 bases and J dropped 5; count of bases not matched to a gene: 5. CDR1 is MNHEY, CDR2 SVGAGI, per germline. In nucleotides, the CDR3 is TGTGCCACCGCTAGCGGGGGGGCGGAGACCCAGTACTTC. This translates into CATASGGAETQYF.

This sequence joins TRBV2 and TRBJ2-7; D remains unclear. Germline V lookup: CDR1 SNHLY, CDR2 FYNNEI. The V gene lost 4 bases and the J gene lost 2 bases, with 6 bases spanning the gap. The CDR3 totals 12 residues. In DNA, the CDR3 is TGTGCCAGCAGTGTTGGAACCTACGAGCAGTACTTC. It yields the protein CASSVGTYEQYF.

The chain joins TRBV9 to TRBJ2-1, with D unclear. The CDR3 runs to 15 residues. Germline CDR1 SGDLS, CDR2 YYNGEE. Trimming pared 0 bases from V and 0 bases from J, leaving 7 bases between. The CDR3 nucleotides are TGTGCCAGCAGCGTAGACCCCGACTCCTACAATGAGCAGTTCTTC. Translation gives CASSVDPDSYNEQFF.

DNA of the CDR3: TGCGCCAGCAGCCTTCAGGGGATGAACACTGAAGCTTTCTTT. It specifies CASSLQGMNTEAFF. The rearrangement joins TRBV4-3 to TRBJ1-1; maybe TRBD1 (6 bases). Between the trimmed V and J ends, which lost 4 bases and 0 bases, there was a span of 9 bases. Germline assignment: CDR1 LGHNA and CDR2 YSLEER. The length of the CDR3 is 14 residues.

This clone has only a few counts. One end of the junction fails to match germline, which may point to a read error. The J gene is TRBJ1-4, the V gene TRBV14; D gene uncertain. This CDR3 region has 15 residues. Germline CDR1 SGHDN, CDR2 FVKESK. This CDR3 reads CASSEDLGINEKLFF. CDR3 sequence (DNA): TGTGCCAGCAGCGAAGACCTAGGGATTAATGAAAAACTGTTTTTT.

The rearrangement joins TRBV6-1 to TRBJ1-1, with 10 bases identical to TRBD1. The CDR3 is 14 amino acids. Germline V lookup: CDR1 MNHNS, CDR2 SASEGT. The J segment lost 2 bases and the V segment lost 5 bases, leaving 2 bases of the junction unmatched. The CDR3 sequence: CASSWDRGNTEAFF. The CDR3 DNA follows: TGTGCCAGCAGTTGGGACAGGGGCAACACTGAAGCTTTCTTT.

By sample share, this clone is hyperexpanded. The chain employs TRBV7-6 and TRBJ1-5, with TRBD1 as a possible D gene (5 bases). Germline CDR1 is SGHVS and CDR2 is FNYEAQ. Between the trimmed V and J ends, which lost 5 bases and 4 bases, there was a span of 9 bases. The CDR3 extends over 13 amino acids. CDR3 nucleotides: TGTGCCAGCAGCCGGGGGGGGAATCAGCCCCAGCATTTT. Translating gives CASSRGGNQPQHF.

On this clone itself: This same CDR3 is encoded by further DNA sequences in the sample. Written as DNA, the CDR3 is TGTGCCAGCAGGCGGACAGGGCGCAATCAGCCCCAGCATTTT. Its protein product is CASRRTGRNQPQHF. V gene TRBV6-5 combines with J gene TRBJ1-5, with TRBD1 matching over 8 bases. V lost 6 bases to trimming and J lost 2 bases; unmatched junction nucleotides: 3. This CDR3 is built from 14 residues. Germline CDR1 and CDR2: MNHEY and SVGAGI.

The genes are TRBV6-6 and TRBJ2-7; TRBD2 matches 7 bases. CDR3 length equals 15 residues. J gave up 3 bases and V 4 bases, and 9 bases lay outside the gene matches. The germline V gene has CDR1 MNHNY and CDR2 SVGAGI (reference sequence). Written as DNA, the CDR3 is TGTGCCAGCAGTTTCCCCGGGGGAGGGAACTACGAGCAGTACTTC. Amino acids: CASSFPGGGNYEQYF.

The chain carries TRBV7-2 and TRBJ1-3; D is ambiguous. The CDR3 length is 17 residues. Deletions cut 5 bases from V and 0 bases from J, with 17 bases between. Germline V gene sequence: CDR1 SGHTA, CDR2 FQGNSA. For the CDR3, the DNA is TGTGCCAGCAGCCTACAGATAGACCCCCGCTCTGGAAACACCATATATTTT. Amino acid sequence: CASSLQIDPRSGNTIYF.